These 25 T cell receptor beta chains share one sample of origin, sequenced in a study of early T cells in non-severe SARS-CoV-2 infection. TCRdb itself ran the 5' RACE reads through MiXCR, one entry per CDR3 protein. The repertoire includes 81,000 or so distinct CDR3 sequences, more than 10% of them detected once, and 3.4% sits in the top ten. Sequencing was done on a sample of whole blood. The receptors stem from an adult who was a healthcare worker with PCR-confirmed SARS-CoV-2 infection or an uninfected control (not recorded which).

As to this clonotype: This clone may be a read error of a much larger clone one base away. This chain uses TRBV12-3 or TRBV12-4 with TRBJ1-1; no definite D call. The CDR3 extends over 14 amino acids. The CDR3 here is CASSFGDLNNEAFF. DNA for the CDR3: TGTGCCAGCAGTTTTGGAGATTTGAACAATGAAGCTTTCTTT.

This clonotype was detected many times. The chain joins TRBV18 to TRBJ2-6; weak D call: TRBD1 (6 bases). V was cut by 8 bases and J by 0 bases, with 20 bases left in between. CDR1 is KGHSH, CDR2 LQKENI, per germline. The CDR3 has 18 residues. The CDR3 bases are TGTGCCAGCCGCAGAACCGGGACACCGAGCTCTGGGGCCAACGTCCTGACTTTC. This encodes CASRRTGTPSSGANVLTF.

The sample holds a few counts of this clonotype. The gene calls are TRBV5-1 and TRBJ2-1; D not certain. Germline V gene sequence: CDR1 SGHRS, CDR2 YFSETQ. The CDR3 has 13 residues. The V end was cut by 0 bases, the J end by 8 bases, with 9 bases between. CDR3 sequence reads: CASSLVGLYEQFF. The CDR3, as DNA: TGCGCCAGCAGCTTGGTCGGGCTTTATGAGCAGTTCTTC. Full variable domain (missing parts from reference TRBV5-1 and TRBJ2-1): KAGVTQTPRYLIKTRGQQVTLSCSPISGHRSVSWYQQTPGQGLQFLFEYFSETQRNKGNFPGRFSGRQFSNSRSEMNVSTLELGDSALYLCASSLVGLYEQFFGPGTRLTVL.

In its sample, this clonotype was seen many times. The chain links TRBV11-2 to TRBJ1-1, with a tentative D call TRBD1 (5 bases). Germline lookup yields CDR1 SGHAT and CDR2 FQNNGV. Trimming shortened V by 4 bases and J by 3 bases, and 18 bases separated the two germline ends. This CDR3 has 16 amino acids. CDR3 amino acids: CASSSRLGGRDTEAFF. CDR3 in DNA: TGTGCCAGCAGCTCCCGTCTCGGGGGGAGGGACACTGAAGCTTTCTTT.

The chain uses TRBV20-1 and TRBJ2-7; 9 bases match TRBD2. J lost 3 bases, V lost 3 bases, and 6 bases had no gene match. The CDR3 spans 14 residues. CDR1 is DFQATT and CDR2 is SNEGSKA in the germline V gene (reference sequence). The CDR3: CSASMASGNYEQYF. CDR3 in DNA: TGCAGTGCTAGTATGGCTAGCGGGAACTACGAGCAGTACTTC.

This clonotype turned up a few times. V usage is TRBV7-2 and J usage is TRBJ2-3; D not certain. This CDR3 is 14 amino acids long. V was shortened by 5 bases and J by 6 bases, with 15 bases between the two germline ends. Germline CDR1 is SGHTA and CDR2 is FQGNSA. CDR3 sequence (DNA): TGTGCCAGCAGCCTTCAACGATCAGGTGATACGCAGTATTTT. Translating it yields CASSLQRSGDTQYF.

This clonotype was detected a few times. This rearrangement joins TRBV20-1 to TRBJ1-4, with 7 bases identical to TRBD1. The CDR3 contains 15 residues. Germline V lookup: CDR1 DFQATT, CDR2 SNEGSKA (reference sequence). Trimming took 0 bases from V and 8 from J; bases not matched to a gene: 9. Here the CDR3 reads CSARDYDRAEEKLFF. The CDR3, as DNA: TGCAGTGCTAGAGATTACGACAGGGCGGAAGAAAAACTGTTTTTT.

This clonotype was recorded at least ten times. The chain employs TRBV7-2 and TRBJ2-1, with 10 bases aligning to TRBD2. Germline V CDR1 and CDR2: SGHTA, FQGNSA. The V and J ends lost 4 bases and 0 bases, in that order; junction bases with no gene match: 3. The CDR3 has 16 residues. CDR3 region: CASSWSSGSSYNEQFF. CDR3 nucleotides: TGTGCCAGCAGCTGGTCTAGCGGGAGCTCCTACAATGAGCAGTTCTTC.

This clonotype is termed medium-sized. The chain employs TRBV28 and TRBJ2-1, with D possibly being TRBD1 (5 bases). The CDR3 runs to 12 residues. Trimming shortened V by 6 bases and J by 5 bases, and 8 bases separated the two germline ends. Germline-derived CDR1 and CDR2 are MDHEN and SYDVKM. Here the CDR3 DNA reads TGTGCCAGCAGCCTACAGGACAATGAGCAGTTCTTC. Amino acid sequence: CASSLQDNEQFF. Full variable domain (remainder filled in from reference TRBV28 and TRBJ2-1): DVKVTQSSRYLVKRTGEKVFLECVQDMDHENMFWYRQDPGLGLRLIYFSYDVKMKEKGDIPEGYSVSREKKERFSLILESASTNQTSMYLCASSLQDNEQFFGPGTRLTVL.

With respect to this clonotype: The junction departs from the called germline gene at one end, perhaps through a read error. V usage is TRBV18 and J usage is TRBJ1-4; D remains ambiguous. The germline CDR1 and CDR2 sequences are KGHSH and LQKENI. This CDR3 spans 16 amino acids. For the CDR3, the DNA is TGTGCCAACTCACCACCGGTAAAGGCAACTAATGAAAAACTGTTTTTT. Its protein product is CANSPPVKATNEKLFF. Based on the CDR3 plus reference TRBV18 and TRBJ1-4, the full variable domain is NAGVMQNPRHLVRRRGQEARLRCSPMKGHSHVYWYRQLPEEGLKFMVYLQKENIIDESGMPKERFSAEFPKEGPSILRIQQVVRGDSAAYFCANSPPVKATNEKLFFGSGTQLSVL.

The gene calls are TRBV5-5 and TRBJ1-6, with a possible D match to TRBD1 (6 bases). The CDR3 is made up of 16 amino acids. With 0 bases removed from V and 4 bases from J, the gap between germline ends came to 11 bases. The germline CDR1 and CDR2 sequences are SGHKS and YYEKEE (reference sequence). Written as DNA, the CDR3 is TGTGCCAGCAGCTTGGGTCGGGACAAATATAATTCACCCCTCCACTTT. It encodes CASSLGRDKYNSPLHF. The entire variable domain, with the rest obtained from reference TRBV5-5 and TRBJ1-6, is as follows: DAGVTQSPTHLIKTRGQQVTLRCSPISGHKSVSWYQQVLGQGPQFIFQYYEKEERGRGNFPDRFSARQFPNYSSELNVNALLLGDSALYLCASSLGRDKYNSPLHFGNGTRLTVT.

This clonotype was picked up many times. This chain uses TRBV20-1 with TRBJ1-1; D might be TRBD1 (5 bases). The CDR3 sequence is 14 residues long. CDR1 is DFQATT, CDR2 SNEGSKA, per germline (reference sequence). Trimming shortened V by 0 bases and J by 5 bases, and 13 bases separated the two germline ends. Here the CDR3 DNA reads TGCAGTGCTAGAGATAACCGGGGGAGGACTGAAGCTTTCTTT. This sequence encodes CSARDNRGRTEAFF.

This clonotype came up a few times. The V call is TRBV7-6, the J call TRBJ1-6; no clear D gene. The germline gives CDR1 SGHVS, CDR2 FNYEAQ. CDR3 length equals 13 residues. V was clipped by 1 base and J by 6 bases, with 4 bases between them. Here the CDR3 DNA reads TGTGCCAGCAGCTTAGAGGTTAATTCACCCCTCCACTTT. Its translation: CASSLEVNSPLHF.

The chain carries TRBV5-5 and TRBJ2-5; 13 bases agree with TRBD2. From germline, CDR1 is SGHKS and CDR2 YYEKEE (reference sequence). The CDR3 covers 15 residues. Unmatched junction bases numbered 3, after V lost 3 bases and J lost 4 bases. CDR3 in DNA: TGTGCCAGCAGCTCCTGGACTAGCGGGAGAGAGACCCAGTACTTC. Translated: CASSSWTSGRETQYF.

This clonotype showed up just a few times. The chain is built from TRBV3-1 and TRBJ1-5; maybe TRBD1 (6 bases). The CDR3 has 22 amino acids. The germline CDR1 and CDR2 sequences are LGHDT and YNNKEL (reference sequence). With 4 bases removed from V and 2 bases from J, the gap between germline ends came to 33 bases. CDR3 in amino acids: CASSPPTEYRAGIEGGNQPQHF. Written as DNA, the CDR3 is TGTGCCAGCAGCCCACCAACTGAGTACAGGGCAGGGATAGAAGGGGGCAATCAGCCCCAGCATTTT.

On this clonotype itself: A single base separates this from a much larger clone, so it may be a read error. The rearrangement links TRBV27 to TRBJ2-1; TRBD2 is a possible D gene (6 bases). This CDR3 region has 13 residues. CDR1 and CDR2 from the germline V gene are MNHEY and SMNVEV (reference sequence). The CDR3 DNA follows: TGTGTCAGCGCAGGGACTTTCTACAATGAGCAGTTCTTC. Translated: CVSAGTFYNEQFF.

There are a few counts of this clonotype. The genes are TRBV27 and TRBJ2-2; D is unclear. V lost 2 bases to trimming and J lost 6 bases, with 13 bases between them. CDR1 and CDR2 (germline): MNHEY, SMNVEV (reference sequence). The CDR3 spans 15 residues. The CDR3 is CASSLIGEGAGELFF. The DNA of the CDR3 is TGTGCCAGCAGTTTAATTGGGGAAGGAGCCGGGGAGCTGTTTTTT.

The chain is built from TRBV4-1 and TRBJ2-2, with D possibly TRBD2 on 5 matching bases. The CDR3 covers 15 residues. V lost 0 bases and J 4 bases, leaving 9 bases between the germline ends. The germline gives CDR1 MGHRA, CDR2 YSYEKL. As DNA, the CDR3 is TGCGCCAGCAGCCAAGATACTAGTCGCACCGGGGAGCTGTTTTTT. As protein: CASSQDTSRTGELFF.

Ten or more counts support this clonotype. The rearrangement uses TRBV7-2 and TRBJ2-1; D might be TRBD1 (5 bases). This CDR3 has 14 amino acids. With 4 bases removed from V and 6 bases from J, the gap between germline ends came to 13 bases. Per the germline V gene, CDR1 is SGHTA and CDR2 is FQGNSA. The DNA for the CDR3 is TGTGCCAGCAGCTCAGAAGTAAGGGGCAATGAGCAGTTCTTC. Amino acids: CASSSEVRGNEQFF.

V and J are TRBV5-5 and TRBJ2-1; D might be TRBD2 (5 bases). Looked up from germline, CDR1 is SGHKS and CDR2 is YYEKEE (reference sequence). The CDR3 runs to 15 residues. V dropped 4 bases and J dropped 8 bases, with 19 bases sitting between them. The CDR3 is CASSPTGRTADEQFF. CDR3 bases: TGTGCCAGCAGCCCCACGGGCAGGACTGCGGATGAGCAGTTCTTC.

In this sample, this clonotype turned up a few times. V and J are TRBV18 and TRBJ2-1, with TRBD2 matching 12 bases. CDR3 length: 16 residues. V gave up 3 bases and J gave up 5 bases; unmatched junction bases: 5. Per the germline V gene, CDR1 is KGHSH and CDR2 is LQKENI. CDR3 residues: CASSPSTSGRHNEQFF. CDR3 coding DNA: TGTGCCAGCTCACCCTCGACTAGCGGGAGACACAATGAGCAGTTCTTC.

This clonotype was recorded many times. The gene calls are TRBV20-1 and TRBJ2-3; TRBD2 agrees at 14 bases. The CDR3 has 14 residues. J was trimmed by 5 bases and V by 6 bases; bases with no gene match: 4. Germline V gives CDR1 DFQATT, CDR2 SNEGSKA (reference sequence). CDR3 residues: CSARTSGRLDTQYF. The CDR3 DNA reads TGCAGTGCCAGGACTAGCGGGAGGTTAGATACGCAGTATTTT.

This clonotype has only a few counts. This chain connects TRBV18 to TRBJ1-1; 7 nucleotides line up with TRBD1. Per germline, CDR1 KGHSH and CDR2 LQKENI. The length of the CDR3 is 15 residues. V lost 4 bases to trimming and J lost 3 bases; unmatched junction nucleotides: 8. The CDR3, as DNA: TGTGCCAGCTCACGGCGCGACAGGGAGGACACTGAAGCTTTCTTT. Translating it yields CASSRRDREDTEAFF.

This clonotype was observed many times. J is TRBJ2-1 and V is TRBV28, with D perhaps assigned TRBD1 or TRBD2 (6 bases each). The V end was cut by 6 bases, the J end by 9 bases, with 21 bases between. The CDR3 extends over 15 amino acids. Germline CDR1 reads MDHEN; CDR2 reads SYDVKM. The DNA of the CDR3 is TGTGCCAGCAGCCCCGGAGGGGGGAATAGGGTTGAGCAGTTCTTC. Its protein product is CASSPGGGNRVEQFF.

This clonotype was observed at least ten times. J is TRBJ2-3 and V is TRBV20-1; no reliable D call. This CDR3 is built from 13 residues. With 1 base removed from V and 0 bases from J, the gap between germline ends came to 5 bases. Germline CDR1 DFQATT, CDR2 SNEGSKA (reference sequence). This CDR3 is CSARVMSTDTQYF. CDR3 nucleotide sequence: TGCAGTGCTAGAGTGATGAGCACAGATACGCAGTATTTT.